Listed below are T cell receptor beta chains from one sample, sequenced in a study of cytomegalovirus exposure and HLA in healthy donors. The table came from immunoSEQ multiplex PCR; TCRdb's copy has only in-frame clones and leaves some out. The sample consists of roughly 130,000 clones, 80% of them appearing once. Sequencing used PBMCs. These TCRs come from a man aged 35-49 years in good health and CMV-seronegative. The CDR3 runs from the conserved cysteine through the conserved F or W. The D gene is left open where the match is weak. Expanded clones get a size class; other rows say once, few or many, or leave the size out.

D gene: TRBD1
J gene: TRBJ2-3
clone size: -
V gene: TRBV7-9
CDR3 protein: CASSHSVTNRGFTDTQYF
CDR3 DNA: TGTGCCAGCAGCCATTCGGTCACAAACAGGGGCTTCACAGATACGCAGTATTTT

D gene: -
J gene: TRBJ2-1
clone size: -
V gene: TRBV5-1
CDR3 protein: CASSFSSSYNEQFF
CDR3 DNA: TGCGCCAGCAGCTTTTCGAGCTCCTACAATGAGCAGTTCTTC

D gene: -
J gene: TRBJ1-5
clone size: -
V gene: TRBV19
CDR3 protein: CASNPGIGNQPQHF
CDR3 DNA: TGTGCCAGTAACCCAGGAATCGGCAATCAGCCCCAGCATTTT

D gene: -
J gene: TRBJ1-2
clone size: once
V gene: TRBV7-9
CDR3 protein: CASSLEWTPGYTF
CDR3 DNA: TGTGCCAGCAGCTTAGAGTGGACACCAGGCTACACCTTC

D gene: -
J gene: TRBJ1-1
clone size: once
V gene: TRBV6-6
CDR3 protein: CASSYAPTNTEAFF
CDR3 DNA: TGTGCCAGCAGTTACGCCCCTACGAACACTGAAGCTTTCTTT

D gene: -
J gene: TRBJ2-1
clone size: -
V gene: TRBV7-2
CDR3 protein: CASSPRDFYNEQFF
CDR3 DNA: TGTGCCAGCAGCCCCCGGGACTTCTACAATGAGCAGTTCTTC

D gene: -
J gene: TRBJ1-5
clone size: -
V gene: TRBV2
CDR3 protein: CATRGGGNQPQHF
CDR3 DNA: TGTGCCACCCGGGGTGGTGGCAATCAGCCCCAGCATTTT

D gene: TRBD1
J gene: TRBJ1-1
clone size: -
V gene: TRBV29-1
CDR3 protein: CSATQGRAYTEAFF
CDR3 DNA: TGCAGCGCGACACAGGGGAGAGCATACACTGAAGCTTTCTTT

D gene: TRBD1
J gene: TRBJ1-1
clone size: -
V gene: TRBV5-1
CDR3 protein: CASRPTGTGDEAFF
CDR3 DNA: TGCGCCAGCAGGCCCACCGGGACAGGGGATGAAGCTTTCTTT

D gene: -
J gene: TRBJ2-7
clone size: -
V gene: TRBV18
CDR3 protein: CASSPPNRPYEQYF
CDR3 DNA: TGTGCCAGCTCACCACCAAACAGACCCTACGAGCAGTACTTC

D gene: -
J gene: TRBJ1-5
clone size: -
V gene: TRBV28
CDR3 protein: CASSLAWSQHF
CDR3 DNA: TGTGCCAGCAGTTTGGCCTGGTCCCAGCATTTT

D gene: TRBD1
J gene: TRBJ2-1
clone size: few
V gene: TRBV11-1
CDR3 protein: CASSPWTGGNEQFF
CDR3 DNA: TGTGCCAGCAGCCCATGGACAGGGGGCAATGAGCAGTTCTTC

D gene: -
J gene: TRBJ1-5
clone size: -
V gene: TRBV19
CDR3 protein: CASSRAGSNQPQHF
CDR3 DNA: TGTGCCAGTAGTAGGGCTGGGAGCAATCAGCCCCAGCATTTT

D gene: -
J gene: TRBJ1-2
clone size: -
V gene: TRBV2
CDR3 protein: CASSETENYGYTF
CDR3 DNA: TGTGCCAGCAGTGAAACCGAGAACTATGGCTACACCTTC

D gene: -
J gene: TRBJ1-5
clone size: -
V gene: TRBV19
CDR3 protein: CASSKGQRQDSNQPQHF
CDR3 DNA: TGTGCCAGTAGTAAAGGACAGAGGCAAGATAGCAATCAGCCCCAGCATTTT

D gene: -
J gene: TRBJ2-7
clone size: -
V gene: TRBV6-5
CDR3 protein: CASSYGPDGNYEQYF
CDR3 DNA: TGTGCCAGCAGTTACGGTCCGGACGGGAACTACGAGCAGTACTTC

D gene: TRBD2
J gene: TRBJ2-2
clone size: -
V gene: TRBV5-1
CDR3 protein: CASSLRLAGVAGELFF
CDR3 DNA: TGCGCCAGCAGCTTGAGGTTAGCGGGAGTGGCCGGGGAGCTGTTTTTT

D gene: TRBD2
J gene: TRBJ2-3
clone size: -
V gene: TRBV5-1
CDR3 protein: CASSSGTRGNTQYF
CDR3 DNA: TGCGCCAGCAGCTCGGGGACTAGGGGAAATACGCAGTATTTT

D gene: -
J gene: TRBJ2-7
clone size: -
V gene: TRBV5-1
CDR3 protein: CASRYVMGSEQYF
CDR3 DNA: TGCGCCAGCAGATACGTGATGGGGAGCGAGCAGTACTTC

D gene: -
J gene: TRBJ1-1
clone size: -
V gene: TRBV11-1
CDR3 protein: CASSVTTGLNTEAFF
CDR3 DNA: TGTGCCAGCAGCGTAACGACAGGACTGAACACTGAAGCTTTCTTT

D gene: -
J gene: TRBJ2-7
clone size: -
V gene: TRBV6-5
CDR3 protein: CASSYGDSSYEQYF
CDR3 DNA: TGTGCCAGCAGTTACGGTGACAGCTCCTACGAGCAGTACTTC

D gene: -
J gene: TRBJ1-6
clone size: -
V gene: TRBV7-9
CDR3 protein: CASSLQGYNSPLHF
CDR3 DNA: TGTGCCAGCAGCTTACAGGGGTATAATTCACCCCTCCACTTT

D gene: -
J gene: TRBJ2-5
clone size: -
V gene: TRBV28
CDR3 protein: CASSSPDRQETQYF
CDR3 DNA: TGTGCCAGCAGTTCACCCGACAGACAAGAGACCCAGTACTTC

D gene: TRBD2
J gene: TRBJ2-3
clone size: -
V gene: TRBV28
CDR3 protein: CASSSQAGGADTQYF
CDR3 DNA: TGTGCCAGCAGCTCCCAAGCGGGAGGTGCAGATACGCAGTATTTT

D gene: -
J gene: TRBJ1-4
clone size: -
V gene: TRBV19
CDR3 protein: CASHGQWNEKLFF
CDR3 DNA: TGTGCCAGTCATGGACAGTGGAATGAAAAACTGTTTTTT

D gene: TRBD2
J gene: TRBJ2-6
clone size: -
V gene: TRBV6-5
CDR3 protein: CASRRGSSGANVLTF
CDR3 DNA: TGTGCCAGCAGACGCGGGAGCTCTGGGGCCAACGTCCTGACTTTC

D gene: -
J gene: TRBJ1-6
clone size: -
V gene: TRBV11-2
CDR3 protein: CASSLAGRLSYNSPLHF
CDR3 DNA: TGTGCCAGCAGCTTAGCGGGTCGACTCTCCTATAATTCACCCCTCCACTTT

D gene: TRBD1
J gene: TRBJ1-4
clone size: few
V gene: TRBV2
CDR3 protein: CASRQQGATNEKLFF
CDR3 DNA: TGTGCCAGCCGACAACAGGGGGCCACTAATGAAAAACTGTTTTTT

D gene: -
J gene: TRBJ2-5
clone size: -
V gene: TRBV5-1
CDR3 protein: CASSFATNHGETQYF
CDR3 DNA: TGCGCCAGCAGCTTCGCCACTAACCACGGGGAGACCCAGTACTTC

D gene: -
J gene: TRBJ1-2
clone size: -
V gene: TRBV28
CDR3 protein: CASSLNPGSQGNYGYTF
CDR3 DNA: TGTGCCAGCAGTTTGAATCCTGGGAGCCAGGGGAACTATGGCTACACCTTC

D gene: -
J gene: TRBJ1-5
clone size: -
V gene: TRBV19
CDR3 protein: CASSWDWGKNQPQHF
CDR3 DNA: TGTGCCAGTAGCTGGGATTGGGGCAAAAATCAGCCCCAGCATTTT

D gene: TRBD2
J gene: TRBJ2-2
clone size: -
V gene: TRBV5-6
CDR3 protein: CASSLVAGASGELFF
CDR3 DNA: TGTGCCAGCAGCTTGGTAGCGGGAGCGAGCGGGGAGCTGTTTTTT

D gene: -
J gene: TRBJ2-5
clone size: -
V gene: TRBV4-1
CDR3 protein: CASSHLRGETQYF
CDR3 DNA: TGCGCCAGCAGCCATCTACGGGGTGAGACCCAGTACTTC

D gene: -
J gene: TRBJ2-5
clone size: -
V gene: TRBV6-1
CDR3 protein: CASRGGWTGQETQYF
CDR3 DNA: TGTGCCAGCAGGGGGGGGTGGACAGGGCAAGAGACCCAGTACTTC

D gene: -
J gene: TRBJ2-2
clone size: -
V gene: TRBV7-2
CDR3 protein: CASSFLMEGELFF
CDR3 DNA: TGTGCCAGCAGCTTCCTCATGGAGGGGGAGCTGTTTTTT

D gene: -
J gene: TRBJ2-1
clone size: -
V gene: TRBV7-6
CDR3 protein: CASSLGDSNNEQFF
CDR3 DNA: TGTGCCAGCAGCTTAGGAGACTCGAACAATGAGCAGTTCTTC

D gene: -
J gene: TRBJ1-5
clone size: -
V gene: TRBV19
CDR3 protein: CASSMSGVRNQPQHF
CDR3 DNA: TGTGCCAGTAGTATGTCAGGGGTGCGCAATCAGCCCCAGCATTTT

D gene: -
J gene: TRBJ2-1
clone size: -
V gene: TRBV18
CDR3 protein: CASSATEEQFF
CDR3 DNA: TGTGCCAGCTCAGCGACAGAAGAGCAGTTCTTC